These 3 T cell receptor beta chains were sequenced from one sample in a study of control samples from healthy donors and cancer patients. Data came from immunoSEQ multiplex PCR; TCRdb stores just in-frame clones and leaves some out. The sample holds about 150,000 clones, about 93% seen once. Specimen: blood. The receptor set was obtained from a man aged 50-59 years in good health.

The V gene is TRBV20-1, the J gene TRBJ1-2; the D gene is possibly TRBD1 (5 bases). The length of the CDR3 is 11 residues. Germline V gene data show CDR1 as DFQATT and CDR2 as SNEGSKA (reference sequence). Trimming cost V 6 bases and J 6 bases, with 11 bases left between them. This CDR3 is CSARAGHGYTF. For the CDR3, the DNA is TGCAGTGCCCGGGCAGGGCATGGCTACACCTTC.

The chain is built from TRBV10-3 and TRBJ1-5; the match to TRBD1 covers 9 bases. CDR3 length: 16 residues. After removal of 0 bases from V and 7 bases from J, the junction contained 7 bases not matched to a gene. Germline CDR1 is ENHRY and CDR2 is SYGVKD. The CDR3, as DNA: TGTGCCATCAGTGAGTCGGGACAGGGTGTTGCACAGCCCCAGCATTTT. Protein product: CAISESGQGVAQPQHF.

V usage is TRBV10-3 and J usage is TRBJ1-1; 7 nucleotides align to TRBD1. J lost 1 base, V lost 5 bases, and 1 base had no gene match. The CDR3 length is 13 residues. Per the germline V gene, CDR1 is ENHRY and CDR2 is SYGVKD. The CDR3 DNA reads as TGTGCCATCAGTCGACAGGGGAACACTGAAGCTTTCTTT. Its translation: CAISRQGNTEAFF.